The clone carrying this T cell receptor (beta chain) was recorded only once. No antigen is known for it. This specimen comes from a study of blood T cells in healthy people across ages. The wider study: About one barcoded beta molecule was captured per two T cells (by template switching). Points from the study as a whole: For the donors, CMV status was unknown and possibly confounded expanded clonotype changes. Per million T cells, TCR beta diversity dropped about linearly as age rose.

The V gene's germline CDR1 is DFQATT and CDR2 SNEGSKA (reference sequence). CDR3 size: 17 residues. The ends were cut back, 2 bases at V and 1 base at J, with 20 bases in the middle. PCR was performed a second time for about 6 to 12 cycles using a sample-barcoded 5' primer and a J-beta primer mix. A 12-random-nucleotide template-switch adaptor tagged each cDNA molecule. Via MiXCR, TCRdb re-called the 5' RACE reads, giving one row per CDR3 protein. This sample has more than 500,000 distinct CDR3 sequences; roughly 29% occur once, and the top ten carry under 20%. The chain is built from TRBV20-1 and TRBJ2-5, with D possibly matching TRBD2 (6 bases). The TCR sequence derives from a woman in her 70s in good health. Sequenced sample: blood. CDR3 amino acids: CSARRFRTTSSQETQYF. The CDR3 DNA sequence: TGCAGTGCTAGAAGATTTCGGACTACCTCTTCCCAAGAGACCCAGTACTTC.